This TCR beta chain is from a study of metastatic and nonmetastatic thyroid tumors (dated by TCRdb to 2018 to 2021). Background for the entire study: Repertoires were compared across peripheral blood and tumor or nodule tissue samples from malignant and benign thyroid patients. On the study overall, not on this receptor specifically: TCR beta diversity was reported as significantly higher in malignant tumors than in benign nodules, in both blood and tumor samples.

None of the patients had been given any treatment before thyroid surgery. The study retrospectively analysed patient clinical samples collected from about 2012 to 2019 using T-cell receptor beta sequencing. Libraries were prepared through PCR. Sequencing was performed on an Illumina HiSeq 4000. High-throughput sequencing was used to profile the TCR beta-chain CDR3 region of every patient. In the paper's pipeline: Drawing on CDR3 differences between clinicopathological groups, the researchers built a classifier meant to tell apart patients with distant-metastatic papillary thyroid cancer. The Shannon index was used to assess repertoire diversity, and the Morisita-Horn index was used to assess tumor-blood repertoire similarity. In TCRdb, the public reads were trimmed at Q25 with fastp and aligned with MiXCR, with productive beta chains retained. The V and J calls were determined by TCRdb, not by the authors. Recorded for this sample are about 23,000 clones; about a fifth of them occurred a single time. 25% to 35% of the sample is taken by the ten largest.

This clone occurred many times. What antigen it recognizes has not been identified. Qualities for individual bases were not recorded, and no much larger clone is one base off. Distinct nucleotide sequences in the sample also encode this CDR3. Trimming leaves V shorter by 9 bases and J shorter by 2 bases, with the junction holding 4 bases beyond the gene matches. The germline V gene sets CDR1 to KGHDR and CDR2 to SFDVKD. The CDR3 holds 15 amino acids from the cysteine to the phenylalanine. Of all the DNA, just the CDR3 is kept, 45 bases in frame from base 1. The clonotype comes from a female donor with papillary thyroid cancer or a benign thyroid nodule (not recorded which). Some clones in this sample may be carry-over from other donors' samples. This receptor chain uses TRBV24-1 and TRBJ2-5, and 14 bases in between align with TRBD2. The sequenced sample was blood. The sequence in DNA is TGTGCCACCGGACTAGCGGGAGGAGGTCAAGAGACCCAGTACTTC. It translates as CATGLAGGGQETQYF.